The next 15 T cell receptor beta chains were all read from a single sample in a study of T-cell memory formation after mild COVID-19. TCRdb re-called the 5' RACE reads through MiXCR, storing one row per CDR3 protein. In the table there are about 270,000 distinct CDR3 sequences, approximately 15% of which are singletons. Sample: PBMCs or a T cell subset sorted from them (not recorded which). The receptors come from a young man who had mild COVID-19 (a few samples of this study predate the infection). Cell type and time point are not known.

The table lists this clonotype with a few counts. V is TRBV7-8 and J is TRBJ2-3; 10 bases match TRBD2. V was clipped by 0 bases and J by 5 bases; unmatched bases: 5. This CDR3 is 16 amino acids long. The germline V gene has CDR1 SGHVS and CDR2 FQNEAQ. CDR3 amino acids: CASSLAQRGGLDTQYF. As DNA, the CDR3 is TGTGCCAGCAGCTTAGCTCAGCGGGGGGGACTAGATACGCAGTATTTT.

This clonotype was seen many times. J is TRBJ2-5 and V is TRBV20-1; TRBD1 is a possible D gene (5 bases). Trimming pared 3 bases from V and 5 bases from J, leaving 13 bases between. CDR3 length: 13 amino acids. Germline assignment: CDR1 DFQATT and CDR2 SNEGSKA (reference sequence). The CDR3 DNA sequence: TGCAGTGCTAGTCGACAGTCCGCGGAGACCCAGTACTTC. Protein sequence: CSASRQSAETQYF.

This clonotype was seen more than once but under ten times. V usage is TRBV3-1 and J usage is TRBJ2-2, with 9 bases aligning to TRBD2. CDR1 and CDR2 from the germline V gene are LGHDT and YNNKEL (reference sequence). This CDR3 is 16 amino acids long. J gave up 4 bases and V 3 bases, and 6 bases lay outside the gene matches. The CDR3 DNA is TGTGCCAGCAGCCATTTCGCGGGGGGGCCCACCGGGGAGCTGTTTTTT. It yields the protein CASSHFAGGPTGELFF.

This chain joins TRBV19 and TRBJ1-1, with D maybe TRBD1 (5 bases). V lost 7 bases and J 3 bases, leaving 24 bases between the germline ends. The germline V gene encodes CDR1 LNHDA and CDR2 SQIVND (reference sequence). This CDR3 has 17 amino acids. CDR3 nucleotide sequence: TGTGCCAGTACCGATTGGGCCTTGAGAGGGGCGGACACTGAAGCTTTCTTT. This gives the protein CASTDWALRGADTEAFF.

The V and J genes are TRBV4-3 and TRBJ1-4; D gene uncertain. Germline values: CDR1 LGHNA, CDR2 YSLEER. The CDR3 covers 17 residues. V was cut by 0 bases and J by 1 base, with 12 bases left in between. The CDR3 DNA sequence: TGCGCCAGCAGCCAAGATCTAGGACGGGGAACTAATGAAAAACTGTTTTTT. Protein sequence: CASSQDLGRGTNEKLFF.

V and J are TRBV2 and TRBJ2-3, with a tentative D call TRBD1 (6 bases). The germline V gene encodes CDR1 SNHLY and CDR2 FYNNEI. Trimming pared 10 bases from V and 3 bases from J, leaving 8 bases between. The CDR3 runs 11 residues. The CDR3 DNA is TGTGCCACCACAGGGACAGATACGCAGTATTTT. Encoded protein: CATTGTDTQYF.

The V and J genes are TRBV5-1 and TRBJ2-6; D may be TRBD2 (7 bases). Trimming pared 4 bases from V and 0 bases from J, leaving 20 bases between. Looked up from germline, CDR1 is SGHRS and CDR2 is YFSETQ. The CDR3 covers 19 residues. Here the CDR3 reads CASSRGDNYILSGANVLTF. CDR3 nucleotide sequence: TGCGCCAGCAGCCGGGGGGACAATTACATACTCTCTGGGGCCAACGTCCTGACTTTC. Supplemented by reference TRBV5-1 and TRBJ2-6, the full variable domain reads KAGVTQTPRYLIKTRGQQVTLSCSPISGHRSVSWYQQTPGQGLQFLFEYFSETQRNKGNFPGRFSGRQFSNSRSEMNVSTLELGDSALYLCASSRGDNYILSGANVLTFGAGSRLTVL.

This clonotype has more than one count but fewer than ten. V and J are TRBV7-9 and TRBJ2-1; D could derive from TRBD1 or TRBD2 (6 bases each). The CDR3 is 15 residues long. Germline assignment: CDR1 SEHNR and CDR2 FQNEAQ (reference sequence). V shed 4 bases and J shed 8 bases, with 18 bases lying between them. The chain's CDR3 is CASSSGHTGGDEQFF. The CDR3, as DNA: TGTGCCAGCAGCTCCGGACATACCGGGGGCGATGAGCAGTTCTTC.

A word on this clonotype: Without the conserved terminal phenylalanine or tryptophan, this CDR3 likely stems from a read error. The chain links TRBV28 to TRBJ2-3, with D possibly matching TRBD1 (6 bases). The CDR3 totals 13 residues. V dropped 5 bases and J dropped 8 bases, with 14 bases sitting between them. Germline assignment: CDR1 MDHEN and CDR2 SYDVKM. In DNA form, the CDR3 reads TGTGCCAGCAGTACCACAGGGTTTGGTACGCAGTATTGT. This gives the protein CASSTTGFGTQYC.

The table lists this clonotype with a few counts. The rearrangement links TRBV12-3 or TRBV12-4 to TRBJ2-5; 8 bases are shared with TRBD2. After removal of 5 bases from V and 5 bases from J, the junction contained 7 bases not matched to a gene. CDR3 length: 14 residues. Here the CDR3 reads CASSPGTRRETQYF. For the CDR3, the DNA is TGTGCCAGCAGTCCTGGGACTAGGAGGGAGACCCAGTACTTC.

This clonotype was recorded at least ten times. The chain combines TRBV5-1 with TRBJ1-1, with D unclear. Trimming took 0 bases from V and 1 from J, leaving 4 bases between them. This CDR3 spans 13 amino acids. Germline V gene data show CDR1 as SGHRS and CDR2 as YFSETQ. Here the CDR3 reads CASSLVPNTEAFF. The DNA for the CDR3 is TGCGCCAGCAGCTTGGTTCCGAACACTGAAGCTTTCTTT.

This clonotype was detected a few times. The CDR3 DNA follows: TGTGCCATCGCCCAGGTCTATAATTCACCCCTCCACTTT. Translation gives CAIAQVYNSPLHF. The genes are TRBV12-3 or TRBV12-4 and TRBJ1-6; unclear D gene. This CDR3 contains 13 residues. Trimming took 10 bases from V and 3 from J, leaving 10 bases between them.

The rearrangement joins TRBV5-5 to TRBJ2-7, with 7 bases aligning to TRBD2. The CDR3 extends over 15 amino acids. Germline assignment: CDR1 SGHKS and CDR2 YYEKEE (reference sequence). The V segment lost 0 bases and the J segment 2 bases; nucleotides outside the gene matches: 5. This CDR3 is CASSLVLGGAYEQYV. CDR3 in DNA: TGTGCCAGCAGCTTGGTTCTTGGGGGGGCCTACGAGCAGTACGTC.

The sample holds a few counts of this clonotype. The chain uses TRBV20-1 and TRBJ2-1, with 9 bases fitting TRBD2. Losses at the gene ends were 7 bases for V and 4 bases for J; bases not matched to a gene: 11. Germline lookup yields CDR1 DFQATT and CDR2 SNEGSKA (reference sequence). The CDR3 is 15 residues long. CDR3 amino acids: CSGRQRGVLYNEQFF. The CDR3 nucleotides read TGCAGTGGACGCCAGCGGGGGGTCCTATACAATGAGCAGTTCTTC.

This sequence joins TRBV4-1 and TRBJ2-1; 7 bases align to TRBD2. This CDR3 has 16 residues. The J segment lost 2 bases and the V segment lost 4 bases, leaving 8 bases of the junction unmatched. The germline V gene encodes CDR1 MGHRA and CDR2 YSYEKL. The CDR3 is CASSLRSGGTYNEQFF. CDR3 nucleotides: TGCGCCAGCAGCCTCAGATCGGGGGGTACCTACAATGAGCAGTTCTTC.